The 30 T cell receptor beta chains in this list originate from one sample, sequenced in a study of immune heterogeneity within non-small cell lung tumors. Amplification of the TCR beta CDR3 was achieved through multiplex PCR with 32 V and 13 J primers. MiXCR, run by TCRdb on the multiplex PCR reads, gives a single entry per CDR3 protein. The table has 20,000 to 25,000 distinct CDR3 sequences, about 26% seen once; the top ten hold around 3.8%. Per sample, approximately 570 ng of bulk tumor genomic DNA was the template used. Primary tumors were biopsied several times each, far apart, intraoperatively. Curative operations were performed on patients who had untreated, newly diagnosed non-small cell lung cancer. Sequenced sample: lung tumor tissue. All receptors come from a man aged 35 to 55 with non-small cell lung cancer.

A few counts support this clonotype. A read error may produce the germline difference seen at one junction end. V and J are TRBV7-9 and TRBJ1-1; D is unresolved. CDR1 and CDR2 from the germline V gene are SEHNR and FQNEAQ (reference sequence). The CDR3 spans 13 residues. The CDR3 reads CASSVAWGTEAFF. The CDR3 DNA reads TGTGCCAGCAGCGTAGCGTGGGGCACTGAAGCTTTCTTT.

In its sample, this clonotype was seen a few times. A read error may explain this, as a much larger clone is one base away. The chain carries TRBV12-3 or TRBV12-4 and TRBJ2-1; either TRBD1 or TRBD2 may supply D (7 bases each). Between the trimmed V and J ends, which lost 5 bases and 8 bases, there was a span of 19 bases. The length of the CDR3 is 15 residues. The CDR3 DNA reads TGTGCCAGCAGTGGACTAGTGGGAGGGGGCCATGAGCAGTTCTTC. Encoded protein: CASSGLVGGGHEQFF.

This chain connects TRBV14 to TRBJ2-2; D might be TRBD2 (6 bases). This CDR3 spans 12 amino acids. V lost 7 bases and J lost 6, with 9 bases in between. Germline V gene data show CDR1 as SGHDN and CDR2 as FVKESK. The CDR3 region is CASMREAGELFF. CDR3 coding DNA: TGTGCCAGCATGAGGGAGGCCGGGGAGCTGTTTTTT.

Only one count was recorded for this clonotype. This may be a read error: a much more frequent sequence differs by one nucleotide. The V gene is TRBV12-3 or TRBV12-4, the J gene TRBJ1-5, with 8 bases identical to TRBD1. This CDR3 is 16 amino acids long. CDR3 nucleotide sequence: TGTGCCAGAAGTTTCGGGACAGGCCTAAGCAATCAGCCCCAGCATTTT. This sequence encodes CARSFGTGLSNQPQHF.

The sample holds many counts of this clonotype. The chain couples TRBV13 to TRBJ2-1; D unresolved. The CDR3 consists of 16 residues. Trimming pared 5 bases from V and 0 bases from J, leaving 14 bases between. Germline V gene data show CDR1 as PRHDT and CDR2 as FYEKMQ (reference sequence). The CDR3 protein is CASSTPLAPSYNEQFF. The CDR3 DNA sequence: TGTGCCAGCAGCACCCCCCTGGCTCCCTCCTACAATGAGCAGTTCTTC.

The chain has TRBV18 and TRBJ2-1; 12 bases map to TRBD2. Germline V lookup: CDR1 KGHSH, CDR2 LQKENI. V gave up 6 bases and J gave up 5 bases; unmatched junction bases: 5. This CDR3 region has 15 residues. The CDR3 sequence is CASSLAGGQNNEQFF. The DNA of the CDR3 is TGTGCCAGCTCGCTAGCGGGAGGGCAGAACAATGAGCAGTTCTTC.

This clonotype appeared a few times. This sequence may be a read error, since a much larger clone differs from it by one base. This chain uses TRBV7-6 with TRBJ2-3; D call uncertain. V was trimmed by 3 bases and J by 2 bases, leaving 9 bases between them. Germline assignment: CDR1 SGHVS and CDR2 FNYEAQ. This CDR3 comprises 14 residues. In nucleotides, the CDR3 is TGTGCCAGCAGCTTTAGGAATACCACAGATACGCAGTATTTT. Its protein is CASSFRNTTDTQYF.

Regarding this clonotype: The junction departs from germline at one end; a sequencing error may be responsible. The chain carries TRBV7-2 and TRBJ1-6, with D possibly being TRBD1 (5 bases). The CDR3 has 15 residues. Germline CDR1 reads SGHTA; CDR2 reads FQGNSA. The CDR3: CASSSGDRRGSPLQF. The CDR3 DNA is TGTGCCAGCAGCTCGGGAGACAGACGGGGCTCACCCCTCCAATTT.

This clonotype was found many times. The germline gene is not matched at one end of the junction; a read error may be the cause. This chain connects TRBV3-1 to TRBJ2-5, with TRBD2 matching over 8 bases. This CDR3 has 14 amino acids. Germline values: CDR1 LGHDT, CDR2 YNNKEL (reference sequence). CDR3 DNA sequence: TGCGCCAGCAGCCGGGGGGGACTACAAGAGACCCAGTACTTC. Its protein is CASSRGGLQETQYF.

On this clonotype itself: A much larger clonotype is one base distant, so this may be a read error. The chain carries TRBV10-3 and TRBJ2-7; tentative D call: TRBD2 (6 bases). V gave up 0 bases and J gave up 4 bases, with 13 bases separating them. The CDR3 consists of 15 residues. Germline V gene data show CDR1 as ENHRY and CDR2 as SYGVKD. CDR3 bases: TGTGCCATCAGTGAGTCGGATACTAGCAGTTACGAGCAGTACTTC. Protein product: CAISESDTSSYEQYF.

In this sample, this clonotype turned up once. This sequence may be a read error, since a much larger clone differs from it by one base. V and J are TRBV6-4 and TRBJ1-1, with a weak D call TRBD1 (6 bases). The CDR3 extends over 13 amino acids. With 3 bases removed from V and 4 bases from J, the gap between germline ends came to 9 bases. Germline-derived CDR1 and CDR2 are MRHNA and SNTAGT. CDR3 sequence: CASSETGSTEAFF. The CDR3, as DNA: TGTGCCAGCAGTGAGACAGGATCCACTGAAGCTTTCTTT.

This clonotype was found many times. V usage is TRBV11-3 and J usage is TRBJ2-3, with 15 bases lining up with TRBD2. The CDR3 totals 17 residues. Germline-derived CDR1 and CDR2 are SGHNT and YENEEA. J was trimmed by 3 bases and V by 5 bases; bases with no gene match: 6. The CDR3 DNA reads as TGTGCCAGCAGCCCCCAAGGGACTAGCGGGAGGACAGATACGCAGTATTTT. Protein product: CASSPQGTSGRTDTQYF.

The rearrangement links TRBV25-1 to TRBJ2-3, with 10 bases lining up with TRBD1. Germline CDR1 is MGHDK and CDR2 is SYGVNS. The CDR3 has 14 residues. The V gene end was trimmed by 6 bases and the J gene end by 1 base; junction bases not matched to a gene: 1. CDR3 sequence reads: CASRGQGRTDTQYF. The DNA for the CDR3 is TGTGCCAGCAGGGGACAGGGGCGCACAGATACGCAGTATTTT.

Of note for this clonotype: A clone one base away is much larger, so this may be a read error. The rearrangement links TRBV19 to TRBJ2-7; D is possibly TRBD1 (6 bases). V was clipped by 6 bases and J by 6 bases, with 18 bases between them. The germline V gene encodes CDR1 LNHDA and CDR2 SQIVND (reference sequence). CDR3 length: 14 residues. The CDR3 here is CASSPLGQTREQYF. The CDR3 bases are TGTGCCAGTAGCCCCTTAGGACAGACTCGCGAGCAGTACTTC.

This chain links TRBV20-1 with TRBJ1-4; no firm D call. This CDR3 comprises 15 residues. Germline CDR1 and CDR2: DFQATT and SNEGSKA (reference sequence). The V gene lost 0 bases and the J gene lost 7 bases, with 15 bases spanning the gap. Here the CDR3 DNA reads TGCAGTGCTAGAGAAGGCAAGGGCGCCGGTGAAAAACTGTTTTTT. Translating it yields CSAREGKGAGEKLFF.

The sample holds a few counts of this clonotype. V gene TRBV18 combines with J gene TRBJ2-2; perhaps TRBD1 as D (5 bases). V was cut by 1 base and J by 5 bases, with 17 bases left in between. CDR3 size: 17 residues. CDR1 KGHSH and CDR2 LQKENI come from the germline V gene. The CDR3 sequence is CASSPRRVQGGTGELFF. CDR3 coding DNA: TGTGCCAGCTCACCACGACGGGTTCAGGGCGGAACCGGGGAGCTGTTTTTT. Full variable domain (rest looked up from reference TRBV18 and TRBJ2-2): NAGVMQNPRHLVRRRGQEARLRCSPMKGHSHVYWYRQLPEEGLKFMVYLQKENIIDESGMPKERFSAEFPKEGPSILRIQQVVRGDSAAYFCASSPRRVQGGTGELFFGEGSRLTVL.

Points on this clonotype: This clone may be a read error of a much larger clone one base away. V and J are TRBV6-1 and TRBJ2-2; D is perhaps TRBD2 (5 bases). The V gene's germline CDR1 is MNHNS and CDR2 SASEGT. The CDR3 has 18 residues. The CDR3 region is CARSGWADLSANTGELFF. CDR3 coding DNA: TGTGCCAGGAGTGGGTGGGCGGACCTTAGCGCGAACACCGGGGAGCTGTTTTTT.

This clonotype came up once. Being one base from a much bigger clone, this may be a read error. CDR3 nucleotides: TGTGCCAGTAGTAAACCGGGACAGGGGGCGAAGGACTATGGCTACAACTTC. This codes for CASSKPGQGAKDYGYNF. The J gene is TRBJ1-2, the V gene TRBV19; 12 positions match TRBD1. Per germline, CDR1 LNHDA and CDR2 SQIVND (reference sequence). This CDR3 is 17 amino acids long.

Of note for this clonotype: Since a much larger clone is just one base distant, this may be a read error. CDR3 loop: CASRGSGTRIGDQYF. The CDR3 region has the DNA TGCGCCAGCAGGGGAAGCGGGACTAGAATCGGGGACCAGTACTTC. This sequence joins TRBV10-2 and TRBJ2-7; TRBD2 matches at 8 bases. Germline V lookup: CDR1 WSHSY, CDR2 SAAADI. The ends lost 6 bases at V and 10 bases at J; junction bases unmatched: 17. This CDR3 has 15 amino acids.

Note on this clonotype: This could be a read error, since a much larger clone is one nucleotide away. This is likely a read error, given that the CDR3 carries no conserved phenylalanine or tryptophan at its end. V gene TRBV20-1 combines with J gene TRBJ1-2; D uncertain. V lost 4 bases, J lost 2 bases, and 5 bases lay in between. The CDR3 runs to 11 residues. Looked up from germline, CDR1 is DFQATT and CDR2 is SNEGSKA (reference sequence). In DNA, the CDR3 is TGCAGTGCTAACGGCAACTATGGCTACACCTTA. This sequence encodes CSANGNYGYTL.

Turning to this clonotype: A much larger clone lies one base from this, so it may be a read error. The CDR3: CANSIRTSSYNEQFF. The CDR3 nucleotides read TGTGCCAACTCAATCAGGACGAGCTCCTACAATGAGCAGTTCTTC. The genes are TRBV18 and TRBJ2-1; the D is unclear. CDR3 length: 15 amino acids. Germline lookup yields CDR1 KGHSH and CDR2 LQKENI. The whole variable domain, remainder taken from reference TRBV18 and TRBJ2-1, is NAGVMQNPRHLVRRRGQEARLRCSPMKGHSHVYWYRQLPEEGLKFMVYLQKENIIDESGMPKERFSAEFPKEGPSILRIQQVVRGDSAAYFCANSIRTSSYNEQFFGPGTRLTVL.

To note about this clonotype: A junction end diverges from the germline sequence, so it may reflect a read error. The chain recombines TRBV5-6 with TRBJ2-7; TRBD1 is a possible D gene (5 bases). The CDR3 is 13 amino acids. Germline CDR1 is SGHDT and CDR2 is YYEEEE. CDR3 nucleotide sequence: TGTGACAGCAGCTTGGGGCTCTCCTACGAGCAGTACTTC. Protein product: CDSSLGLSYEQYF.

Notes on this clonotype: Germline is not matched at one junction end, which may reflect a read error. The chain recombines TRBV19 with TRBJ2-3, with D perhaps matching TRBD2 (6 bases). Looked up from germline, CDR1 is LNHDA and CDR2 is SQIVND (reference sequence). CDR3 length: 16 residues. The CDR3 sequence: CPSTLGWRPSADTQYF. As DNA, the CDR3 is TGTCCCAGTACCCTCGGGTGGCGGCCTAGCGCAGATACGCAGTATTTT.

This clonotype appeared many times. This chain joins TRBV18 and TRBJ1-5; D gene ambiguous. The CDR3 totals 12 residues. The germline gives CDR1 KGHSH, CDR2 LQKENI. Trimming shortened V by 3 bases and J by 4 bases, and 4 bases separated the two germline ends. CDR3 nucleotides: TGTGCCAGCTCACCGGGGAATCAGCCCCAGCATTTT. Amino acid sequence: CASSPGNQPQHF.

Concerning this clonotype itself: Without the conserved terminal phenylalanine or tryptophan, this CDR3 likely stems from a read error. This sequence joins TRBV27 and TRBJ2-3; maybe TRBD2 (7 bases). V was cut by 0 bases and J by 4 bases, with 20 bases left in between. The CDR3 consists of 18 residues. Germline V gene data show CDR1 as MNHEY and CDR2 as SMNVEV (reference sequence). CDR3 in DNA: TGTGCCAGCAGTTTATCGATGGGAGGGGGGGTAATACCAGATACGCAGTATTTA. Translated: CASSLSMGGGVIPDTQYL.

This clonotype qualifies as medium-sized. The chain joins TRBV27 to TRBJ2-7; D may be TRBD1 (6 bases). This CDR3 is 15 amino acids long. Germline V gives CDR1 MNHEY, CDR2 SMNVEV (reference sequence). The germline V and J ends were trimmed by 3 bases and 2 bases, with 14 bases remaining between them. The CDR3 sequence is CASSFRQALTYEQYF. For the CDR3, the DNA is TGTGCCAGCAGTTTCCGACAGGCCTTAACCTACGAGCAGTACTTC.

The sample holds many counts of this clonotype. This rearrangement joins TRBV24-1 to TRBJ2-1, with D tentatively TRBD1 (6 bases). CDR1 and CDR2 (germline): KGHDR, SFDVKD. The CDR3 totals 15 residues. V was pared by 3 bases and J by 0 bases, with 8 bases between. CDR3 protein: CATSDTGSSYNEQFF. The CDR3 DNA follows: TGTGCCACCAGTGATACAGGGAGCTCCTACAATGAGCAGTTCTTC.

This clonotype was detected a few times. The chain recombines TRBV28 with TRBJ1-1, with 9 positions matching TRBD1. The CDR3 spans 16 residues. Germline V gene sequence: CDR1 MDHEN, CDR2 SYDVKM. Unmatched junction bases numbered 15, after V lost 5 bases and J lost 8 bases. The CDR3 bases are TGTGCCAGCAGTGGGGGGGCGGGACAGGGACGATGGGAAGCTTTCTTT. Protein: CASSGGAGQGRWEAFF.

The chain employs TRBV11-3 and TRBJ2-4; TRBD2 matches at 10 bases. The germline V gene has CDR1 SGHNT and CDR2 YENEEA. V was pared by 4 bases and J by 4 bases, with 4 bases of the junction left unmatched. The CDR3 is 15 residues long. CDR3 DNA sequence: TGTGCCAGCAGCTCCCAACTAGCGGGGAAAAACATTCAGTACTTC. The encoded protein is CASSSQLAGKNIQYF.

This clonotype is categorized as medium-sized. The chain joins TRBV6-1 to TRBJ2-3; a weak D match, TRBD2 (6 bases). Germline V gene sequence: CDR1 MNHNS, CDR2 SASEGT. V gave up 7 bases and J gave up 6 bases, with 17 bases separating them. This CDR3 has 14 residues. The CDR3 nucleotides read TGTGCCAGCATCCGACTAGGGACGGGGGATACGCAGTATTTT. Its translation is CASIRLGTGDTQYF.